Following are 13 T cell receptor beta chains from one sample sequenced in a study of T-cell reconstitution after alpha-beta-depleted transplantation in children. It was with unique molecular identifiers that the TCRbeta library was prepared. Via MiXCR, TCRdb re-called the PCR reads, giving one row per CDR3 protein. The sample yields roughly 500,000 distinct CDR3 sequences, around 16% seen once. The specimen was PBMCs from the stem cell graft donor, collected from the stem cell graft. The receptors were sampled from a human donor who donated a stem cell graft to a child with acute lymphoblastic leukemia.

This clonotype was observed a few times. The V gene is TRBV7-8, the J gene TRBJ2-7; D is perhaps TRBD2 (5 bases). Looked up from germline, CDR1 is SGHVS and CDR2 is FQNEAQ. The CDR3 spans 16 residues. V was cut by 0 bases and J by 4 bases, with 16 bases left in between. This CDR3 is CASSLAAAPSGYEQYF. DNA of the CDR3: TGTGCCAGCAGCTTAGCAGCGGCGCCGTCGGGATACGAGCAGTACTTC. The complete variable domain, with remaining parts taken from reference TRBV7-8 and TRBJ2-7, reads GAGVSQSPRYKVAKRGQDVALRCDPISGHVSLFWYQQALGQGPEFLTYFQNEAQLDKSGLPSDRFFAERPEGSVSTLKIQRTQQEDSAVYLCASSLAAAPSGYEQYFGPGTRLTVT.

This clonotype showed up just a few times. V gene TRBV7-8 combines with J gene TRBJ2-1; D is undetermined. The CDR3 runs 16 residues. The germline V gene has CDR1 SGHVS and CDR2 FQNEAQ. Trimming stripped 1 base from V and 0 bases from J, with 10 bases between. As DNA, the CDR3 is TGTGCCAGCAGCTTAGAAAGATGGGGCTCCTACAATGAGCAGTTCTTC. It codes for CASSLERWGSYNEQFF.

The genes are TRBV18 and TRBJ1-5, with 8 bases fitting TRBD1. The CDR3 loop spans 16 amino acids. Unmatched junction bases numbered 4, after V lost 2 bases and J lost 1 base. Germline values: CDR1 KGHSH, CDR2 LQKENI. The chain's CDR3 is CASSPTGGGSNQPQHF. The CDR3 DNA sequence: TGTGCCAGCTCACCAACAGGGGGGGGCAGCAATCAGCCCCAGCATTTT.

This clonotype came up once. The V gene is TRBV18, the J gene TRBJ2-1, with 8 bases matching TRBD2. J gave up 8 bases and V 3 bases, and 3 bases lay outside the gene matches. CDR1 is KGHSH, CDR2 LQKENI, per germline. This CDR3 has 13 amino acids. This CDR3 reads CASSPLLADEQFF. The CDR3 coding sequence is TGTGCCAGCTCACCTCTACTAGCGGATGAGCAGTTCTTC.

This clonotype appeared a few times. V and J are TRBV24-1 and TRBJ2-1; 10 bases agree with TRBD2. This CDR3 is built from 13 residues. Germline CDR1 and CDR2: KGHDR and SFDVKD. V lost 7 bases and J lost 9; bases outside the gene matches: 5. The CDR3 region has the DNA TGTGCCACCAGCCAAGCGGGAGGGGGTGAGCAGTTCTTC. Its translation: CATSQAGGGEQFF.

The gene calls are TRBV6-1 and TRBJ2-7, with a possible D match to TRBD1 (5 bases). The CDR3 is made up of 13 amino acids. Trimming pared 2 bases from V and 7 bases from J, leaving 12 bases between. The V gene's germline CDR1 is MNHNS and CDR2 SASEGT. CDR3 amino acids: CASSEFGAVEQYF. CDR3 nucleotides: TGTGCCAGCAGTGAATTTGGGGCCGTGGAGCAGTACTTC.

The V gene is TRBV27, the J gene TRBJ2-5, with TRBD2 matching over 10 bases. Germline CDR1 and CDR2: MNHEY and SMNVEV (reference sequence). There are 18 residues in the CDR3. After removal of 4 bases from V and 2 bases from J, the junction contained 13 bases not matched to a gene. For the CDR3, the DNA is TGTGCCAGCAGTTACCCCAAGGGGGCTAGCGGGAGACAAGAGACCCAGTACTTC. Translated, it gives CASSYPKGASGRQETQYF.

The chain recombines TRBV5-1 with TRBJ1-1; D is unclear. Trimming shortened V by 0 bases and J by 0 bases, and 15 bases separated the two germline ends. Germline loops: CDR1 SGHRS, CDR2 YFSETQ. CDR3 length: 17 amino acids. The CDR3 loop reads CASSLEGPLTMNTEAFF. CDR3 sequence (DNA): TGCGCCAGCAGCTTGGAGGGCCCCCTAACCATGAACACTGAAGCTTTCTTT. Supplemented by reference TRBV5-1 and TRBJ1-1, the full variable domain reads KAGVTQTPRYLIKTRGQQVTLSCSPISGHRSVSWYQQTPGQGLQFLFEYFSETQRNKGNFPGRFSGRQFSNSRSEMNVSTLELGDSALYLCASSLEGPLTMNTEAFFGQGTRLTVV.

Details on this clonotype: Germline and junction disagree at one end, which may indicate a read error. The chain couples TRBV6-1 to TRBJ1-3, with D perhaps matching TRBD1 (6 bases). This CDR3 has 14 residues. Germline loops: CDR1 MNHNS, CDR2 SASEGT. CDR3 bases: TGTGCCAGCAGAACTACAGGGATTGGACACACCATATATTTT. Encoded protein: CASRTTGIGHTIYF.

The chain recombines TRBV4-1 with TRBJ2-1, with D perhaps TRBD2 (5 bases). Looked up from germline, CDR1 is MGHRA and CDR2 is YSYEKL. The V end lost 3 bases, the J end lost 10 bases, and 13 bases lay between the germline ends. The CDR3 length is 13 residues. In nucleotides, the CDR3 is TGCGCCAGCAGCCAGATTTCTAGCTTCGAGCAGTTCTTC. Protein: CASSQISSFEQFF.

This CDR3 reads CASSLAIVGTEAFF. The CDR3, as DNA: TGTGCCAGCAGCTTAGCGATCGTGGGAACTGAAGCTTTCTTT. J is TRBJ1-1 and V is TRBV7-9; D not certain. V was pared by 0 bases and J by 5 bases, with 10 bases between. Germline CDR1 is SEHNR and CDR2 is FQNEAQ (reference sequence). The CDR3 length is 14 residues.

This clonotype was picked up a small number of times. Written as DNA, the CDR3 is TGTGCCAGCAGTCTCGTTGGACAGGAGTACGAGCAGTACTTC. Its protein is CASSLVGQEYEQYF. The rearrangement links TRBV12-3 or TRBV12-4 to TRBJ2-7; TRBD1 agrees at 7 bases. The CDR3 consists of 14 residues. Germline trimming cut 5 bases from V and 4 bases from J; bases unmatched to any gene: 8.

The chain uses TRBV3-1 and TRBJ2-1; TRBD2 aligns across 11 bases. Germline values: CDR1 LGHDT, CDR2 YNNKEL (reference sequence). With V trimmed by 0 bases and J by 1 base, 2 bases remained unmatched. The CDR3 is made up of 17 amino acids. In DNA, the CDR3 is TGTGCCAGCAGCCAAGAAACTAGCGGGGGATCCTACAATGAGCAGTTCTTC. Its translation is CASSQETSGGSYNEQFF.